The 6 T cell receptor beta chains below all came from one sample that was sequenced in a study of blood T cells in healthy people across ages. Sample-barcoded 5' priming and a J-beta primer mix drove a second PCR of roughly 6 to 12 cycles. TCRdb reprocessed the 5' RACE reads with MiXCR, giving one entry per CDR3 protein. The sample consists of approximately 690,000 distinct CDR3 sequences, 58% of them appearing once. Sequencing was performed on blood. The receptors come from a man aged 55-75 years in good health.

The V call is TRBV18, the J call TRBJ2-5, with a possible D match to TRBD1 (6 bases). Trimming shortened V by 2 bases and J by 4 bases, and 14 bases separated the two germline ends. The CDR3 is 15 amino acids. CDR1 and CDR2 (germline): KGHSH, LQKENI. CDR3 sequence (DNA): TGTGCCAGCTCACCAAGGACAGCGGTGGGAGAGACCCAGTACTTC. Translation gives CASSPRTAVGETQYF.

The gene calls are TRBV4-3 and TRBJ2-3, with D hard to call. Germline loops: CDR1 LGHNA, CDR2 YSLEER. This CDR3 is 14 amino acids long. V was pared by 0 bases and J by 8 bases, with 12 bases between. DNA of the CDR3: TGCGCCAGCAGCCAAGAGGGCCAGATCCGTACGCAGTATTTT. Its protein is CASSQEGQIRTQYF.

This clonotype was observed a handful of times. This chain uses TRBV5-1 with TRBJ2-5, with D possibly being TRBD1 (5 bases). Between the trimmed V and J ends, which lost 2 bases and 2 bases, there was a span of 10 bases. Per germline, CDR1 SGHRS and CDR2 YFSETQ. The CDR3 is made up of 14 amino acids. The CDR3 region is CASSFRAAQETQYF. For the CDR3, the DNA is TGCGCCAGCAGCTTCAGGGCGGCTCAAGAGACCCAGTACTTC. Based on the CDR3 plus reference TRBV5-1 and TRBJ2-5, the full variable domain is KAGVTQTPRYLIKTRGQQVTLSCSPISGHRSVSWYQQTPGQGLQFLFEYFSETQRNKGNFPGRFSGRQFSNSRSEMNVSTLELGDSALYLCASSFRAAQETQYFGPGTRLLVL.

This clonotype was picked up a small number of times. The CDR3 loop reads CASSEGWTQYF. CDR3 nucleotides: TGTGCCAGCAGTGAAGGGTGGACCCAGTACTTC. J is TRBJ2-5 and V is TRBV6-1; no reliable D call. The V gene lost 1 base and the J gene lost 7 bases, with 4 bases spanning the gap. Germline V CDR1 and CDR2: MNHNS, SASEGT. The length of the CDR3 is 11 residues.

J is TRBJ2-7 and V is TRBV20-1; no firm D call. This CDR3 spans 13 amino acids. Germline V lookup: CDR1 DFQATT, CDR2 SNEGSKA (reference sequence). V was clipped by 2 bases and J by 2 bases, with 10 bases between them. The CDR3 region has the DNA TGCAGTGCTAGAAACAGTTCGACCTACGAGCAGTACTTC. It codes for CSARNSSTYEQYF.

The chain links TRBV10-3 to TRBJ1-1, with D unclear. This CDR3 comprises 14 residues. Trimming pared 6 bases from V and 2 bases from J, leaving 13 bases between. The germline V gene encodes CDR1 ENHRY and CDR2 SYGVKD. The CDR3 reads CAIRKDGSNTEAFF. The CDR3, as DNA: TGTGCCATCAGGAAGGACGGGTCTAACACTGAAGCTTTCTTT.